One sample yielded the 17 T cell receptor beta chains listed below, sequenced in a study of blood T cell repertoires in COVID-19. Sequenced by immunoSEQ multiplex PCR; TCRdb stores in-frame clones only, minus some. The table has about 230,000 clones, 88% seen once; the top ten hold roughly 2.5%. Sample: peripheral blood. The source is a woman aged 60-75 years with acute or convalescent COVID-19.

The table lists this clone with a few counts. This specimen includes other DNA sequences encoding the same CDR3. The chain recombines TRBV6-1 with TRBJ2-5, with D possibly matching TRBD1 (5 bases). The CDR3 length is 14 residues. V lost 3 bases and J lost 3, with 11 bases in between. CDR1 and CDR2 (germline): MNHNS, SASEGT. DNA of the CDR3: TGTGCCAGCAGTGACCCCGACAGAGAAGAGACCCAGTACTTC. It specifies CASSDPDREETQYF.

The rearrangement uses TRBV5-1 and TRBJ2-2; no clear D. Trimming removed 1 base at V and 4 bases at J, with 8 bases between. The germline V gene has CDR1 SGHRS and CDR2 YFSETQ. The CDR3 runs to 14 residues. The CDR3 region has the DNA TGCGCCAGCAGCTTGATAATATCCACCGGGGAGCTGTTTTTT. This gives the protein CASSLIISTGELFF.

The chain uses TRBV18 and TRBJ1-1, with 7 bases identical to TRBD1. Germline CDR1 and CDR2: KGHSH and LQKENI. This CDR3 spans 13 amino acids. Trimming removed 6 bases from V and 4 bases from J; junction bases left unmatched: 5. The CDR3, as DNA: TGTGCCAGCTCCCAGGGGGTAGTCACTGAAGCTTTCTTT. Its protein product is CASSQGVVTEAFF.

The chain employs TRBV29-1 and TRBJ1-2; no clear D. The CDR3 covers 12 residues. Germline V CDR1 and CDR2: SQVTM, ANQGSEA. V lost 2 bases to trimming and J lost 4 bases, with 8 bases between them. CDR3 DNA: TGCAGCGTTGAACCTCCTACCTATGGCTACACCTTC. Residues: CSVEPPTYGYTF.

J is TRBJ2-5 and V is TRBV5-6; 8 nucleotides match TRBD1. The CDR3 loop spans 15 amino acids. Germline V gene sequence: CDR1 SGHDT, CDR2 YYEEEE. V was clipped by 1 base and J by 5 bases; unmatched bases: 7. The CDR3 DNA reads TGTGCCAGCAGCTTGAGCACAGGGGGAGCCGAGACCCAGTACTTC. Its translation: CASSLSTGGAETQYF.

In its sample, this clone was seen once. The chain uses TRBV30 and TRBJ1-4; D uncertain. Trimming pared 1 base from V and 4 bases from J, leaving 10 bases between. CDR1 and CDR2 from the germline V gene are GTSNPN and SVGIG (reference sequence). The CDR3 contains 14 residues. Here the CDR3 reads CAWSGFSYNEKLFF. CDR3 in DNA: TGTGCCTGGAGTGGCTTCAGTTATAATGAAAAACTGTTTTTT.

The chain uses TRBV7-9 and TRBJ2-5; weak D call: TRBD2 (6 bases). V gave up 1 base and J gave up 5 bases, with 8 bases separating them. In germline, CDR1 is SEHNR, CDR2 FQNEAQ (reference sequence). CDR3 length equals 13 residues. The CDR3 bases are TGTGCCAGCAGCTTAGTCGGAGGGGAGACCCAGTACTTC. Protein sequence: CASSLVGGETQYF.

V is TRBV24-1 and J is TRBJ2-1; TRBD1 matches at 7 bases. Germline V gene lookup returns CDR1 KGHDR and CDR2 SFDVKD. J gave up 4 bases and V 3 bases, and 5 bases lay outside the gene matches. The CDR3 contains 15 residues. The CDR3 loop is CATSDRGGRYNEQFF. CDR3 DNA sequence: TGTGCCACCAGTGATCGAGGGGGCCGATACAATGAGCAGTTCTTC.

This chain connects TRBV29-1 to TRBJ1-1; D is undetermined. The CDR3 is 13 amino acids. Germline-derived CDR1 and CDR2 are SQVTM and ANQGSEA. V shed 5 bases and J shed 0 bases, with 10 bases lying between them. This CDR3 reads CSVSGEVNTEAFF. CDR3 bases: TGCAGCGTTAGTGGAGAAGTGAACACTGAAGCTTTCTTT.

This chain joins TRBV6-5 and TRBJ2-7; D possibly corresponds to TRBD2 (6 bases). V lost 7 bases and J 5 bases, leaving 21 bases between the germline ends. This CDR3 is built from 15 residues. Germline CDR1 and CDR2: MNHEY and SVGAGI. The CDR3 sequence is CASNPSGRVVNEQYF. CDR3 nucleotides: TGTGCCAGCAACCCCAGCGGGCGAGTAGTCAACGAGCAGTACTTC.

With respect to this clone: The same CDR3 can be traced to other DNA sequences in this sample. The chain carries TRBV25-1 and TRBJ1-2, with D maybe TRBD1 (6 bases). Deletions cut 4 bases from V and 5 bases from J, with 8 bases between. CDR1 and CDR2 (germline): MGHDK, SYGVNS. The CDR3 spans 12 residues. CDR3 sequence: CASSGQGYGYTF. In DNA form, the CDR3 reads TGTGCCAGCAGTGGGCAGGGGTATGGCTACACCTTC.

The V call is TRBV30, the J call TRBJ1-1, with TRBD1 as a possible D gene (5 bases). V lost 0 bases to trimming and J lost 2 bases, with 13 bases between them. The CDR3 consists of 15 residues. CDR1 and CDR2 from the germline V gene are GTSNPN and SVGIG (reference sequence). The CDR3 sequence: CAWSVQARENTEAFF. The CDR3 DNA reads as TGTGCCTGGAGTGTACAAGCCAGGGAAAACACTGAAGCTTTCTTT.

The chain couples TRBV30 to TRBJ1-2; D gene uncertain. Per the germline V gene, CDR1 is GTSNPN and CDR2 is SVGIG (reference sequence). V dropped 2 bases and J dropped 4 bases, with 14 bases sitting between them. The CDR3 contains 14 residues. CDR3 sequence (DNA): TGTGCCTGGAGTCACGGCAGGCAGAGCTATGGCTACACCTTC. Its translation: CAWSHGRQSYGYTF. Together with reference TRBV30 and TRBJ1-2, the CDR3 gives the full variable domain: SQTIHQWPATLVQPVGSPLSLECTVEGTSNPNLYWYRQAAGRGLQLLFYSVGIGQISSEVPQNLSASRPQDRQFILSSKKLLLSDSGFYLCAWSHGRQSYGYTFGSGTRLTVV.

The chain links TRBV7-6 to TRBJ1-5, with 9 bases lining up with TRBD1. The trim removed 5 bases at V and 6 bases at J, leaving 8 bases unmatched. Germline CDR1 and CDR2: SGHVS and FNYEAQ. The CDR3 totals 15 residues. Here the CDR3 reads CASSATGGVGQPQHF. CDR3 nucleotide sequence: TGTGCCAGCAGCGCGACAGGGGGGGTAGGTCAGCCCCAGCATTTT.

The chain is built from TRBV7-2 and TRBJ1-6; the D gene is possibly TRBD1 (6 bases). Trimming took off 5 bases at V and 7 bases at J, with 15 bases between the two ends. The CDR3 is made up of 15 amino acids. Germline V gene sequence: CDR1 SGHTA, CDR2 FQGNSA. This CDR3 is CASSLQDRPNSPLHF. CDR3 coding DNA: TGTGCCAGCAGCCTCCAGGACAGACCGAATTCACCCCTCCACTTT.

The chain joins TRBV29-1 to TRBJ2-2, with TRBD1 matching 11 bases. V gave up 6 bases and J gave up 5 bases; unmatched junction bases: 5. Germline CDR1 SQVTM, CDR2 ANQGSEA. The CDR3 has 14 residues. This CDR3 is CSVLRDRGTGELFF. CDR3 DNA: TGCAGCGTCTTGAGGGACAGGGGGACCGGGGAGCTGTTTTTT.

The chain has TRBV24-1 and TRBJ1-2, with D unresolved. Germline V gene sequence: CDR1 KGHDR, CDR2 SFDVKD. The germline V and J ends were trimmed by 1 base and 5 bases, with 13 bases remaining between them. This CDR3 comprises 15 residues. Here the CDR3 reads CATSDLSYPPYGYTF. The CDR3 DNA reads TGTGCCACCAGTGATTTAAGCTACCCCCCTTATGGCTACACCTTC.